The rows below give T cell receptor beta chains drawn from one sample of a study of naive and memory T cell subsets. TCRdb independently ran MiXCR on the UMI-ligation and nested PCR reads; one entry per CDR3 protein. This sample has about 2,800 distinct CDR3 sequences, with about 7.1% found just once. The sequenced sample consisted of effector memory CD8+ T cells from blood. These receptors all stem from a human donor in good health. Both conserved end residues are part of each CDR3. Each record gives: J gene, V gene, D gene, CDR3 length, clone size, CDR3 DNA, CDR3 protein. The D gene is left open where the match is weak. Some rows have no size entry. The others give once, few or many, or a class for an expanded clone.

TRBJ2-1	TRBV30	NA	10	many	TGTGCCTGGGAGCGGGCCGCCATTTTCTTC	CAWERAAIFF
TRBJ2-3	TRBV12-3/TRBV12-4	NA	15	many	TGTGCCAGCAGTTTAAGGGTTAGAGGCACAGATACGCAGTATTTT	CASSLRVRGTDTQYF
TRBJ2-2	TRBV9	NA	14	NA	TGTGCCAGCAGCGTAGTGGCGGGCCCCCGGGAGCTGTTTTTT	CASSVVAGPRELFF
TRBJ1-6	TRBV6-5	NA	16	NA	TGTGCCAGCAGTTACTCGGGGGGCTCCTATAATTCACCCCTCCACTTT	CASSYSGGSYNSPLHF
TRBJ1-2	TRBV4-2	NA	13	many	TGTGCCAGCAGAGATTCAAGGGACTATGGCTACACCTTC	CASRDSRDYGYTF
TRBJ2-7	TRBV5-4	NA	13	NA	TGTGCCAGCAGCCTCCGGGACGGGAACGAGCAGTACTTC	CASSLRDGNEQYF
TRBJ2-1	TRBV24-1	NA	15	few	TGTGCCACCAGTGACGGGAATGTTAGGTACAATGAGCAGTTCTTC	CATSDGNVRYNEQFF
TRBJ2-7	TRBV4-2	TRBD2	15	few	TGTGCCAGCAGCCAAGGGATAGCGGGAAGCTACGAGCAGTACTTC	CASSQGIAGSYEQYF
TRBJ1-2	TRBV24-1	TRBD1	14	many	TGTGCCACCTCGACAGGGGCAACTAACTATGGCTACACCTTC	CATSTGATNYGYTF
TRBJ1-5	TRBV20-1	NA	14	NA	TGCAGTGCAACGGACACAGACCCGGGGCAGCCCCAGCATTTT	CSATDTDPGQPQHF
TRBJ2-7	TRBV20-1	TRBD2	13	medium-sized	TGCAGTGCTTTGAGCGGGAGCTCCTACGAGCAGTACTTC	CSALSGSSYEQYF
TRBJ2-2	TRBV6-2/TRBV6-3	TRBD1	15	NA	TGTGCCAGCAGTTACGACAGGGGGCGCGTCGGGGAGCTGTTTTTT	CASSYDRGRVGELFF
TRBJ2-1	TRBV15	TRBD2	17	many	TGTGCCACCAGCAGTGACACCGGGACTAGCCGTTACAATGAGCAGTTCTTC	CATSSDTGTSRYNEQFF
TRBJ1-1	TRBV2	NA	11	NA	TGTGTCGGACACACTAACACTGAAGCTTTCTTT	CVGHTNTEAFF
TRBJ2-2	TRBV12-3/TRBV12-4	TRBD2	18	medium-sized	TGTGCCAGCTGCCCCCCCCTACTAGCGGGAGGCAACACCGGGGAGCTGTTTTTT	CASCPPLLAGGNTGELFF
TRBJ2-5	TRBV7-6	NA	17	many	TGTGCCAGCAGCTTAGAGGTGGGAGGCCGTAATTTGGAGACCCAGTACTTC	CASSLEVGGRNLETQYF
TRBJ2-3	TRBV5-6	TRBD1	14	many	TGTGCCAGCAGACATACAGGGGAAGAAGATACGCAGTATTTT	CASRHTGEEDTQYF